This T cell receptor (beta chain) was profiled in a study of cytomegalovirus exposure and HLA in healthy donors (dated by TCRdb to about 2017). A note on the overall study: An earlier analysis of 587 of the donors reported 276 Gb of sequence data and 117 million unique TCR beta sequences obtained from 150 million to 200 million T cells. An early release that covered more than 550 HLA-typed donors contained approximately 300 gigabases of sequencing data and around 80 million unique TCR sequences. Of the 300 to 400 genotyped donors, over 70% fell in the genetic ancestry cluster associated with self-reported Caucasian donors. The study was designed to test whether signatures of past pathogen exposure could be identified by cataloging public T cell receptors. The T cell repertoires of some 670 subjects were profiled by immunosequencing and related to cytomegalovirus serostatus. Along with the approximately 700-subject first cohort, a separate validation cohort of over a hundred different subjects was used. To predict cytomegalovirus infection status, the study combined high-throughput TCR immunosequencing, statistical association of individual TCRs with disease status, and machine learning. A later analysis re-examined previously published TCR beta repertoires from just over 650 donors and added high-resolution HLA genotyping to investigate patterns of TCR occurrence. The later analysis used no new phenotypic data to find candidate immune exposures, relying instead on TCR beta sequences and their occurrence across donors. To decide whether each TCR beta V gene segment behaved as functional or pseudogenic, an earlier analysis of some 570 of the donors relied on high-throughput TCR beta sequencing. Donor age, sex, ethnicity and CMV serostatus were compiled together with the repertoire data. A later genetic analysis used genome-wide SNP genotypes for about 65% of the roughly 670 donors, treating that subset as a discovery cohort. Every discovery cohort repertoire had been produced on one sequencing platform. HLA typing covered class I and class II loci at four-digit resolution. The number of donors typed differed by locus, with 629-630 for A, B, C, DRB1 and DQB1, more than 500 for DQA1, 600 to 610 for DPA1, and some 440 for DPB1. Four or five DR-DQ haplotypes were handled as single units for association and clustering, since linkage in the cohort was strong. Among about 400 genotyped donors of the cohort, an average of roughly 230,000 unique TCR beta nucleotide sequences was sequenced per donor, of which about 18% were non-productive.

The cohort comprised some 730 healthy bone marrow donors. All cohort members were sampled while nominally healthy, although unrecorded immune exposures were likely present. The donor tested CMV seronegative, placing the donor among the 300 to 450 seronegative members of the cohort. Each donor provided a peripheral blood sample, and peripheral blood mononuclear cells were used for TCR beta sequencing. The Qiagen DNeasy Blood Extraction Kit was used to extract genomic DNA from the blood cell samples. This clone was seen a handful of times. What this receptor recognizes is not known. Base qualities are not recorded, but no much larger clone differs from it by a single base. The method was the immunoSEQ multiplex PCR assay. The multiplex PCR relied on a mix of 60 forward primers for TCR Vbeta segments and 13 reverse primers for TCR Jbeta segments. The CDR3 region of rearranged TCR beta genes was amplified from genomic DNA with a multiplex PCR assay. Amplified TCR beta libraries were sequenced as 87-base-pair reads on the Illumina HiSeq System. The paper's processing steps were these. Across the 600 to 700 repertoires, a later analysis counted tens of millions of unique TCR beta chains, roughly 11 million of which were shared by at least two donors. A nearest-neighbor algorithm error-corrected the raw reads and collapsed the reads into unique sequences, merging closely related sequences to remove PCR and sequencing errors. V, D and J gene segments were assigned by aligning CDR3 sequences to IMGT reference sequences. For a sequence to be retained, at least a six-nucleotide match to both a V gene segment and a J gene segment was required. A rearrangement counted as productive if the CDR3 had no stop codons and remained in frame with V and J, and every other rearrangement counted as non-productive. Following IMGT convention, CDR3 was defined as the stretch from the second conserved V-encoded cysteine up to the conserved J-encoded phenylalanine. The earlier analysis of about 610 of the donors excluded any sequence lacking an unambiguous match to a single V gene segment. In an earlier analysis of a few hundred of the donors, a V segment was called functional when productive rearrangements were above 56.7%, and segregating when the standard deviation between donors exceeded 5%. A statistical classification framework was built to diagnose cytomegalovirus status from the catalog of TCR beta chain sequences. In a later analysis, V and J genes were assigned by comparing TCR nucleotide sequences against IMGT/GENE-DB human TR gene sequences. Using the TCRdist pipeline, a later analysis assigned CDR3 sequences along with most-parsimonious VDJ recombination scenarios. In a later analysis, each TCR beta chain was defined by its CDR3 amino acid sequence together with its V-gene family, and reads lacking a unique V-gene family were excluded. As a way to deal with suspected cross-contamination and a sequencing artifact, a later analysis dropped 450 to 700 nucleotide sequences that were highly shared and had low generation probability. In a later analysis, a clonal expansion index was calculated for each public chain from normalized within-repertoire ranks of inferred template counts. Generation probabilities in a later analysis came from a VDJ recombination model fitted to out-of-frame rearrangements, and those results were checked against IGoR. Hypergeometric tests were used in a later analysis to score TCR-TCR, TCR-HLA and TCR-CMV co-occurrence, with a repertoire-size bias correction applied to the TCR pairs. False discovery rates were estimated in a later analysis by permuting HLA or CMV assignments 20 times. A later analysis grouped co-occurring TCRs with DBSCAN, adding TCRdist sequence similarity when clustering within HLA-allele-positive subsets. Repertoires with fewer than 30,000 or more than 120,000 public chains, plus five repertoires with anomalous nucleotide sharing, were excluded from co-occurrence clustering. Sourced from immuneACCESS, this table was stored by TCRdb with only in-frame sequences that have V and J called. A share of the clones is absent; for the studies checked, an unresolved V gene accounts for under half, and the remainder has no known explanation. V, J and clone size reflect that table, while D and trimming were determined from the DNA. A total of under 95,000 clones appear in this sample, less than 8% of them only once. The top ten constitute roughly 2.1% of the sample.

What the study reported, not specific to this receptor: According to the authors, the approach could potentially be generalized to other disease states and immunological phenotypes. Immune exposure information for the cohort was limited to CMV serostatus. Linkage disequilibrium might explain the correlated functional status among segregating V segments, but an unknown experimental factor could not be ruled out. The cohort was sequenced for TCR beta chains only, and without alpha or paired-chain data the features that could be detected were limited. An association between a missense DCLRE1C variant and V-gene and J-gene trimming of TCR beta chains was found in a later genetic analysis and replicated in an independent cohort. In a later analysis, HLA-associated TCR beta chains showed more clonal expansion and lower generation probabilities than non-associated chains that were equally common. In the study, approximately 160 TCR beta chains were listed as associated with cytomegalovirus. Several of the top co-occurrence clusters appeared to be linked to parvovirus B19, influenza, CMV and Epstein-Barr virus, according to a later analysis. A further reported finding was that TCR beta sequences accurately predicted the HLA-A and HLA-B alleles for most subjects in the first cohort. Because counts were too low, 15 to 20 rarely observed V segments, including chromosome 9 orphons, were excluded from the earlier analysis of a few hundred of the donors. According to a later analysis, most CMV-associated TCR beta chains appeared to be HLA-restricted, and the HLA associations seemed to be driven largely by CMV exposure. When HLA alleles, especially DR and DQ, strongly co-occurred, attributing TCR associations to individual alleles was difficult. A later analysis associated about 17,000 TCR beta sequences with specific HLA alleles at a false discovery rate of 0.05. Some IMGT-functional V segments, including TRBV6-2 and TRBV6-3, could not be told apart with the 87-base-pair reads, so those segments were excluded. The sequencing pipeline was judged likely to have produced a cluster of highly shared sequence variants as a technical artifact. A later analysis found that TCR association rates varied across HLA loci, with DRB1 alleles showing the most associated TCRs and HLA-C alleles the fewest. Cytomegalovirus status was reported to be diagnosed by the classifier with high specificity and sensitivity in both the original and validation cohorts. In a later genetic analysis, fewer N-insertions in productive TCRs were reported among donors in an Asian-associated ancestry cluster than the roughly 700-donor mean. Presence/absence analyses assumed roughly uniform sequencing depth across donors, an assumption that may not hold. While some public TCRs were present in many individuals, most TCR sequences turned up only very rarely across donors. HLA typing was unavailable for some donors at each locus, so association tests used only the typed subset. In an earlier analysis of 587 of the donors, most TCR beta V segments appeared in productive rearrangements about 87% or about 30% of the time, broadly matching IMGT annotations. In vitro tests confirmed that a few of the cytomegalovirus-associated TCR beta chains recognize cytomegalovirus antigens.

Measured from the cysteine to the phenylalanine, the CDR3 is 12 residues long. Of all the DNA, just the CDR3 is kept, 36 bases in frame from base 1. Between the V and J ends, shortened by 6 bases and 8 bases respectively, the junction contains 12 bases. Reading the germline V gene (reference sequence) gives CDR1 MNHEY and CDR2 SMNVEV. The chain couples TRBV27 to TRBJ2-3; no D gene can be assigned with confidence. The sequence came from a man aged 45-60 years in good health and CMV-seronegative. The sequenced sample was PBMCs. In nucleotide form, the sequence is TGTGCCAGCAGCTCACGGTTTGGTACGCAGTATTTT. It specifies CASSSRFGTQYF.